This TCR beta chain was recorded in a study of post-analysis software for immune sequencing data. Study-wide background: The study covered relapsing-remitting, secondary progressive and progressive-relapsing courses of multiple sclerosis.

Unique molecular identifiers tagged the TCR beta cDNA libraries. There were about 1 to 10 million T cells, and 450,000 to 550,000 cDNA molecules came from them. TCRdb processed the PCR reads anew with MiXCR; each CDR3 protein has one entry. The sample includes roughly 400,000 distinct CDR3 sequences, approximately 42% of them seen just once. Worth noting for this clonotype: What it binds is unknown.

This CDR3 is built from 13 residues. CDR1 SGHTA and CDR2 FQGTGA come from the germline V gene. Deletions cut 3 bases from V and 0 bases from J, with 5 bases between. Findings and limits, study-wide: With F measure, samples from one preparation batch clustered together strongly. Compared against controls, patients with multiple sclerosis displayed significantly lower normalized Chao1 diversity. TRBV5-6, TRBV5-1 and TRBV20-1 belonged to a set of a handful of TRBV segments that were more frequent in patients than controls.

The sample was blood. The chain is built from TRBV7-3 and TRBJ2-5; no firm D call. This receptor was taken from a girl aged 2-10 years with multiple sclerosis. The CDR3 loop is CASSFDNQETQYF. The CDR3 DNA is TGTGCCAGCAGCTTCGACAACCAAGAGACCCAGTACTTC.